The 12 T cell receptor beta chains listed next were all sequenced from one sample in a study of somatic mutations in cytotoxic T cells in rheumatoid arthritis. Profiled with immunoSEQ multiplex PCR; TCRdb holds only in-frame clones, not every one. The sample yields about 20,000 clones, around 83% seen once. Sequencing was carried out using CD8+ T cells sorted from blood. The receptors were gathered from an adult with rheumatoid arthritis.

The gene calls are TRBV5-5 and TRBJ2-7; 8 nucleotides match TRBD1. The CDR3 totals 12 residues. V gave up 4 bases and J gave up 6 bases; unmatched junction bases: 3. Germline V gene lookup returns CDR1 SGHKS and CDR2 YYEKEE (reference sequence). CDR3 sequence: CASSPDRVEQYF. Here the CDR3 DNA reads TGTGCCAGCAGCCCGGACAGGGTCGAGCAGTACTTC.

This sequence joins TRBV21-1 and TRBJ1-4; TRBD1, the D gene given by the table, was not confirmed from the DNA. TRBV21-1 is termed a pseudogene. CDR3 length equals 14 residues. The CDR3 protein is CASSKRTDNEKLFF. The DNA of the CDR3 is TGTGCCAGCAGCAAAAGGACAGATAATGAAAAACTGTTTTTT.

This chain uses TRBV9 with TRBJ2-2; D uncertain. V lost 0 bases to trimming and J lost 6 bases, with 6 bases between them. CDR1 SGDLS and CDR2 YYNGEE come from the germline V gene. The CDR3 extends over 13 amino acids. CDR3 DNA sequence: TGTGCCAGCAGCGTAGTTGGGGCCGGGGAGCTGTTTTTT. Its protein is CASSVVGAGELFF.

The chain recombines TRBV27 with TRBJ1-1, with D maybe TRBD1 (5 bases). V lost 2 bases and J 10 bases, leaving 11 bases between the germline ends. CDR1 is MNHEY and CDR2 is SMNVEV in the germline V gene (reference sequence). The length of the CDR3 is 12 residues. In DNA, the CDR3 is TGTGCCAGCAGTTTAGTTGGGGGTGGAGCTTTCTTT. Its protein product is CASSLVGGGAFF.

This clone is large by share. V gene TRBV28 combines with J gene TRBJ1-2; TRBD1 is a possible D gene (6 bases). V gave up 2 bases and J gave up 6 bases, with 16 bases separating them. CDR1 is MDHEN and CDR2 is SYDVKM in the germline V gene. The CDR3 has 15 residues. The CDR3 region is CASSLRGTDADGYTF. Written as DNA, the CDR3 is TGTGCCAGCAGTTTAAGGGGGACGGACGCCGATGGCTACACCTTC.

The V gene is TRBV2, the J gene TRBJ2-5, with 12 nucleotides matching TRBD2. V dropped 6 bases and J dropped 5; count of bases not matched to a gene: 4. This CDR3 region has 14 residues. The V gene's germline CDR1 is SNHLY and CDR2 FYNNEI. The CDR3 region has the DNA TGTGCCAGCAGGACCGGACTAGCGGGGGAGACCCAGTACTTC. Its protein product is CASRTGLAGETQYF.

CDR3 residues: CASSPGLAGVPGELFF. Written as DNA, the CDR3 is TGTGCCAGCAGTCCAGGACTAGCGGGGGTTCCCGGGGAGCTGTTTTTT. The chain carries TRBV6-6 and TRBJ2-2; 13 bases match TRBD2. The CDR3 is made up of 16 amino acids. Trimming cost V 5 bases and J 6 bases; bases outside gene matches: 6. Germline CDR1 reads MNHNY; CDR2 reads SVGAGI (reference sequence).

V is TRBV7-2 and J is TRBJ1-4; 8 bases fit TRBD1. This CDR3 region has 14 residues. Germline trimming cut 5 bases from V and 7 bases from J; bases unmatched to any gene: 6. Germline assignment: CDR1 SGHTA and CDR2 FQGNSA. The CDR3 DNA follows: TGTGCCAGCAGCCTCACAGGGGGTGCTGAAAAACTGTTTTTT. This sequence encodes CASSLTGGAEKLFF.

V is TRBV5-8 and J is TRBJ2-5, with D possibly matching TRBD2 (6 bases). The CDR3 extends over 15 amino acids. V lost 4 bases, J lost 4 bases, and 17 bases lay in between. Germline values: CDR1 SGHTS, CDR2 YDEGEE. CDR3 in DNA: TGTGCCAGCAGCCCCTCGGGGGAGATGGTAGAGACCCAGTACTTC. This translates into CASSPSGEMVETQYF. The full variable domain, in which reference TRBV5-8 and TRBJ2-5 provide the parts outside the CDR3, is EAGVTQSPTHLIKTRGQQATLRCSPISGHTSVYWYQQALGLGLQFLLWYDEGEERNRGNFPPRFSGRQFPNYSSELNVNALELEDSALYLCASSPSGEMVETQYFGPGTRLLVL.

This clone was seen just once. The chain couples TRBV19 to TRBJ2-5, with TRBD2 identical over 11 bases. Trimming cost V 6 bases and J 4 bases; bases outside gene matches: 7. The CDR3 totals 15 residues. Germline V CDR1 and CDR2: LNHDA, SQIVND (reference sequence). The CDR3 nucleotides are TGTGCCAGTAGCACAGTAGCGGGAGGGGTAGAGACCCAGTACTTC. Translation gives CASSTVAGGVETQYF.

This chain connects TRBV7-6 to TRBJ2-7; D is perhaps TRBD1 or TRBD2 (5 bases each). The CDR3 has 14 amino acids. CDR1 and CDR2 (germline): SGHVS, FNYEAQ. The ends were cut back, 1 base at V and 0 bases at J, with 7 bases in the middle. CDR3 coding DNA: TGTGCCAGCAGCTTAGGGGGGAACTCCTACGAGCAGTACTTC. Translated: CASSLGGNSYEQYF.

This chain links TRBV7-9 with TRBJ1-2; D not resolved. V dropped 3 bases and J dropped 4 bases, with 15 bases sitting between them. CDR1 is SEHNR and CDR2 is FQNEAQ in the germline V gene (reference sequence). The CDR3 totals 15 residues. The DNA for the CDR3 is TGTGCCAGCAGCTTCAATTCAAAGGACGGCTATGGCTACACCTTC. It encodes CASSFNSKDGYGYTF.